Listed below are T cell receptor beta chains from one sample, sequenced in a study of Ad26.COV2.S vaccination and SARS-CoV-2 variants. Here immunoSEQ multiplex PCR was the method, and the copy in TCRdb shows in-frame clones only, minus some. The repertoire has around 350,000 clones, 70% to 90% of them found once; the top ten carry roughly 3.3%. Sample: peripheral blood, taken in a trial of Ad26.COV2.S vaccine versus placebo. These receptors originate from a person aged 18-60 years who received the Ad26.COV2.S COVID-19 vaccine or a placebo. Both conserved end residues are part of each CDR3. A D gene is named only where the DNA matches it firmly. Where a row states a size, it is once, few, many or the class of an expanded clone; other rows omit it.

j_call | d_call | v_call | clone_size | cdr3_nt | cdr3_aa
TRBJ2-1 | - | TRBV11-3 | - | TGTGCCAGCAGCTTAGTAGGGGTTTCCTACAATGAGCAGTTCTTC | CASSLVGVSYNEQFF
TRBJ2-2 | TRBD1 | TRBV5-1 | - | TGCGCCAGCAGCTCCCCCGGGACAGGGTTCACCGGGGAGCTGTTTTTT | CASSSPGTGFTGELFF
TRBJ2-2 | TRBD2 | TRBV6-4 | - | TGTGCCAGCAGCCCCCTAGCGGGGGGGCTTTCCGGGGAGCTGTTTTTT | CASSPLAGGLSGELFF
TRBJ1-2 | - | TRBV29-1 | - | TGCAGCGTTGAGGGCCCTGGGGGCTACACCTTC | CSVEGPGGYTF
TRBJ2-3 | TRBD1 | TRBV28 | once | TGTGCCAGCAGTTTTCCCCCCGGGACAGGGTCGGCAGATACGCAGTATTTT | CASSFPPGTGSADTQYF
TRBJ2-1 | TRBD1 | TRBV19 | - | TGTGCCAGTAGTAGTGTACGGGACAGGGGCAACAATGAGCAGTTCTTC | CASSSVRDRGNNEQFF
TRBJ2-1 | - | TRBV10-1 | - | TGCGCCAGCAGTGAGAACGGGGATGAGCAGTTCTTC | CASSENGDEQFF
TRBJ1-2 | - | TRBV29-1 | few | TGCAGCGTTGGAAGAGGCTTGACGGACGGCTACACCTTC | CSVGRGLTDGYTF
TRBJ2-1 | TRBD1 | TRBV3-1/TRBV3-2 | - | TGTGCCAGCAGCCAAGAAGGGACAGGGAGTGGTCGTGAGCAGTTCTTC | CASSQEGTGSGREQFF
TRBJ2-3 | TRBD1 | TRBV7-2 | few | TGTGCCAGCAGCTTAGAACAGGGGGTCACAGATACGCAGTATTTT | CASSLEQGVTDTQYF
TRBJ1-2 | - | TRBV4-1 | - | TGCGCCAGCAGCCAACAGGGTGACTATGGCTACACCTTC | CASSQQGDYGYTF
TRBJ2-2 | TRBD1 | TRBV6-2/TRBV6-3 | - | TGTGCCAGCAGTAGGGACAGGGGCGTGAACACCGGGGAGCTGTTTTTT | CASSRDRGVNTGELFF
TRBJ2-3 | TRBD2 | TRBV14 | - | TGTGCCAGCAGCCAAGATCATGATAGCGGGAGAACGCAGTATTTT | CASSQDHDSGRTQYF
TRBJ2-7 | TRBD1 | TRBV7-8 | - | TGTGCCAGCAGCTTTGGGACAGCCTACGAGCAGTACTTC | CASSFGTAYEQYF
TRBJ2-3 | - | TRBV6-1 | few | TGTGCCAGCAGTGAAGCGGAGGAGGGCTCAGATACGCAGTATTTT | CASSEAEEGSDTQYF
TRBJ1-6 | - | TRBV5-1 | - | TGCGCCAGCTCCCCCGAAGGGTATGGTTCACCCCTCCACTTT | CASSPEGYGSPLHF
TRBJ2-3 | - | TRBV14 | - | TGTGCCAGCAGCCACGGGGCCCCCACGGCAGATACGCAGTATTTT | CASSHGAPTADTQYF
TRBJ2-2 | - | TRBV15 | - | TGTGCCACCAGCAGAGTCGCCCCGGGACAGAACACCGGGGAGCTGTTTTTT | CATSRVAPGQNTGELFF
TRBJ1-2 | - | TRBV28 | - | TGTGCCAGCAGACCTCACCGGGACCCCTATGGCTACACCTTC | CASRPHRDPYGYTF
TRBJ1-3 | - | TRBV6-5 | - | TGTGCCAGCAGTTACGGCTCGGACGGTTATGGAAACACCATATATTTT | CASSYGSDGYGNTIYF
TRBJ2-5 | - | TRBV18 | - | TGTGCCAGCTCACCTAGGGGGAAAGAGACCCAGTACTTC | CASSPRGKETQYF
TRBJ2-7 | - | TRBV5-4 | - | TGTGCCAGCAGCTTGCGACCGGACTACGAGCAGTACTTC | CASSLRPDYEQYF
TRBJ2-3 | - | TRBV4-3 | - | TGCGCCAGCAGCCAGTCATGGGGGGAAGATACGCAGTATTTT | CASSQSWGEDTQYF
TRBJ2-3 | - | TRBV4-1 | - | TGCGCCAGCAGCCAAGGGAGGGCTAGCCGTATAAGCACAGATACGCAGTATTTT | CASSQGRASRISTDTQYF
TRBJ2-5 | TRBD2 | TRBV24-1 | - | TGTGCCACCAGTGATTCAAAAGCGGGGGGTCAAGAGACCCAGTACTTC | CATSDSKAGGQETQYF
TRBJ1-5 | - | TRBV2 | once | TGTGCCAGCAGTTCTGAGGGGAAGAATCAGCCCCAGCATTTT | CASSSEGKNQPQHF
TRBJ2-1 | TRBD2 | TRBV27 | - | TGTGCCAGCAGTCTAAGGGGGGTTCTGGTGTTTAGCGGGAGACAGGAGGACAATGAGCAGTTCTTC | CASSLRGVLVFSGRQEDNEQFF
TRBJ2-7 | - | TRBV10-3 | - | TGTGCCATCAGCTACGAGCAGTACTTC | CAISYEQYF
TRBJ1-1 | - | TRBV5-5 | - | TGTGCCAGCAGGTCCAGCGGACAGATGAACACTGAAGCTTTCTTT | CASRSSGQMNTEAFF
TRBJ2-7 | - | TRBV11-3 | once | TGTGCCAGCAGCTTAGATCGGCGTAGCAGCTACGAGCAGTACTTC | CASSLDRRSSYEQYF
TRBJ1-3 | - | TRBV7-9 | - | TGTGCCAGCAGCCGGACAAGCTCTGGAAACACCATATATTTT | CASSRTSSGNTIYF
TRBJ1-1 | - | TRBV7-6 | - | TGTGCCAGCAGCTTAGCACAGACGAACACTGAAGCTTTCTTT | CASSLAQTNTEAFF
TRBJ1-1 | - | TRBV18 | many | TGTGCCAGCTCACCAGTTGGGGGGACTTCCGGGTACACTGAAGCTTTCTTT | CASSPVGGTSGYTEAFF
TRBJ2-4 | - | TRBV7-4 | - | TGTGCCAGCAGCCCTCTTGCGTTCAACATTCAGTACTTC | CASSPLAFNIQYF
TRBJ1-2 | TRBD1 | TRBV3-1/TRBV3-2 | - | TGTGCCAGCAGCCAAGGGGGACAGGGAAAACGGGGCTACACCTTC | CASSQGGQGKRGYTF
TRBJ2-5 | TRBD2 | TRBV29-1 | once | TGCAGCGTTGATGGGCTAGCGGGCCAGCAAGAGACCCAGTACTTC | CSVDGLAGQQETQYF
TRBJ2-5 | TRBD2 | TRBV7-2 | once | TGTGCCAGCAGCTTATTTAGCGGGGGGGCCGTGGAGACCCAGTACTTC | CASSLFSGGAVETQYF
TRBJ2-7 | TRBD1 | TRBV28 | - | TGTGCCAGCAGTTGCGATGATTACAGGGGGAAAGCCTACGAGCAGTACTTC | CASSCDDYRGKAYEQYF
TRBJ2-7 | - | TRBV19 | - | TGTGCCAGTAGTATAGGCAACCGGGACACCGTCTACGAGCAGTACTTC | CASSIGNRDTVYEQYF
TRBJ1-2 | - | TRBV24-1 | - | TGTGCCACCAGTGATTCCCAGGGCTATGGCTACACCTTC | CATSDSQGYGYTF
TRBJ2-5 | - | TRBV6-5 | - | TGTGCCAGCACCCTAACGAGGGGGGAGACCCAGTACTTC | CASTLTRGETQYF
TRBJ2-1 | - | TRBV30 | - | TGTGCCTGGAGTGAATTGAAAGCGCAGTTCTTC | CAWSELKAQFF
TRBJ2-5 | TRBD1 | TRBV11-3 | - | TGTGCCAGCAGCTTAGGGCCAGGGGGCAAGGGGACCCAGTACTTC | CASSLGPGGKGTQYF
TRBJ2-5 | TRBD2 | TRBV19 | - | TGTGCCAGTAGTCCCGGGACTAGCGGGAGCGAGACCCAGTACTTC | CASSPGTSGSETQYF
TRBJ1-2 | - | TRBV28 | - | TGTGCCAGCAGTTTCCCACGGTACTATGGCTACACCTTC | CASSFPRYYGYTF
TRBJ2-1 | TRBD2 | TRBV5-1 | - | TGCGCCAGCAGCTTGGTAGCGGGAGGGCCCTCGGGAAATGAGCAGTTCTTC | CASSLVAGGPSGNEQFF
TRBJ2-1 | TRBD2 | TRBV5-5 | few | TGTGCCAGCAGCCGGGGACTAGCGGGAGACGGTGAGCAGTTCTTC | CASSRGLAGDGEQFF
TRBJ1-6 | - | TRBV7-2 | - | TGTGCCAGCAGCTCCCGCCCCCAGGGGCATAATTCACCCCTCCACTTT | CASSSRPQGHNSPLHF
TRBJ1-4 | - | TRBV5-6 | - | TGTGCCAGCAGCTTCCGGCAGGGGAATGAAAAACTGTTTTTT | CASSFRQGNEKLFF
TRBJ2-6 | - | TRBV13 | - | TGTGCCAGCAGCACGGAGACAGAGAGCTCTGGGGCCAACGTCCTGACTTTC | CASSTETESSGANVLTF
TRBJ2-7 | TRBD1 | TRBV5-1 | - | TGCGCCAGCAGCGCACCGGGACAGGGTTACGAGCAGTACTTC | CASSAPGQGYEQYF
TRBJ1-1 | - | TRBV28 | - | TGTGCCAGCAGCCAAAACACTGAAGCTTTCTTT | CASSQNTEAFF
TRBJ2-1 | - | TRBV3-1/TRBV3-2 | - | TGTGCCAGCAGCCAAGATGGCGGAAATGAGCAGTTCTTC | CASSQDGGNEQFF
TRBJ1-6 | TRBD1 | TRBV19 | - | TGTGCCAGTAACCCCGACGGACAGGGGGTTAATTCACCCCTCCACTTT | CASNPDGQGVNSPLHF
TRBJ1-1 | - | TRBV3-1/TRBV3-2 | - | TGTGCCAGCAGACAAACCGGTGAAGCTTTCTTT | CASRQTGEAFF